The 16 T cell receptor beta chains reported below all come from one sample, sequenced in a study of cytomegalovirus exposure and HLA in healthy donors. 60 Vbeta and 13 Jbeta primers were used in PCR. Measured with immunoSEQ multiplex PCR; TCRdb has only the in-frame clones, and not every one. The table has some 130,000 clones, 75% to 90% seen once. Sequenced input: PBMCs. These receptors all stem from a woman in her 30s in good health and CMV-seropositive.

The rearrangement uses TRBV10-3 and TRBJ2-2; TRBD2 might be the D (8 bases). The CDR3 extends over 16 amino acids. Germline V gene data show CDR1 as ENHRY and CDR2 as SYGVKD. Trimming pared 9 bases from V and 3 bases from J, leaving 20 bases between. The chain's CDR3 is CAIYGGGTADTGELFF. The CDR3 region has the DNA TGTGCCATTTACGGGGGGGGGACAGCGGACACCGGGGAGCTGTTTTTT.

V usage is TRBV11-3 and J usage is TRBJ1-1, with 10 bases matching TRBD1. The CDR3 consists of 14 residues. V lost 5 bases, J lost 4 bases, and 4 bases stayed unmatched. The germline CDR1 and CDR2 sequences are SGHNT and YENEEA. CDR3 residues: CASSMGQGSTEAFF. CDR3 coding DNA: TGTGCCAGCAGCATGGGACAGGGGTCCACTGAAGCTTTCTTT.

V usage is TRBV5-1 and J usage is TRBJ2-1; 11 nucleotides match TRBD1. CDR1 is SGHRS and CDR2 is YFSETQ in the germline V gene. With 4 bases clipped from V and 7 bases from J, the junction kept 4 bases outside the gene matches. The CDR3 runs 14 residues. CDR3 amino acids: CASSLGQGGNEQFF. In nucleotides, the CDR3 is TGCGCCAGCAGCCTGGGACAGGGGGGAAATGAGCAGTTCTTC. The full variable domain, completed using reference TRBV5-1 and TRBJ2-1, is KAGVTQTPRYLIKTRGQQVTLSCSPISGHRSVSWYQQTPGQGLQFLFEYFSETQRNKGNFPGRFSGRQFSNSRSEMNVSTLELGDSALYLCASSLGQGGNEQFFGPGTRLTVL.

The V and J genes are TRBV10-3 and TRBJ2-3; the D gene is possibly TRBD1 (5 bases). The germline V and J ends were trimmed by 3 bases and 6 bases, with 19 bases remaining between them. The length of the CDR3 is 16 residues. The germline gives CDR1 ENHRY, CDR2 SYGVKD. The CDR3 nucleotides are TGTGCCATCAGTGACCCCCTTCCAGGGATAGGGGATACGCAGTATTTT. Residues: CAISDPLPGIGDTQYF.

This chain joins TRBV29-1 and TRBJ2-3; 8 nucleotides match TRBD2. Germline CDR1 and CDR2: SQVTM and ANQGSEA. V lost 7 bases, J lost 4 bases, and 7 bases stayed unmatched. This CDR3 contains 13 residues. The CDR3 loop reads CSDQAGVADTQYF. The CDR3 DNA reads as TGCAGCGACCAAGCGGGAGTTGCAGATACGCAGTATTTT.

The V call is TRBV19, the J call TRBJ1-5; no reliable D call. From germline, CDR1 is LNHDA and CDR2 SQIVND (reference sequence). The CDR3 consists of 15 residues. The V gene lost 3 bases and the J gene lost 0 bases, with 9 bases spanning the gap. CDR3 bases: TGTGCCAGTAGTATTCCCAGTTATAGCAATCAGCCCCAGCATTTT. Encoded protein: CASSIPSYSNQPQHF.

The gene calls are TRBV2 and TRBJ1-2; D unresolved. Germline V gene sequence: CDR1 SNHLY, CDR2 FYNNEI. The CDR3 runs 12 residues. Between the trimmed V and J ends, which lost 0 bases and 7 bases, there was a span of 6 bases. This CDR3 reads CASSEARSGYTF. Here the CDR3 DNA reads TGTGCCAGCAGTGAAGCGAGGTCTGGCTACACCTTC.

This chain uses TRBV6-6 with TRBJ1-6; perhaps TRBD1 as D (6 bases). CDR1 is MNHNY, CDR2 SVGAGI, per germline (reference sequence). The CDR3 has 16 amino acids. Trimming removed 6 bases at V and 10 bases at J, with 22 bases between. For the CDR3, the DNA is TGTGCCAGCAGCCCCGAGGGACATTCCCCTTTATCACCCCTCCACTTT. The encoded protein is CASSPEGHSPLSPLHF.

In DNA form, the CDR3 reads TGCGCCAGCAGCGACGGGGTAACTGGAAACACCATATATTTT. It yields the protein CASSDGVTGNTIYF. This chain links TRBV5-1 with TRBJ1-3; D unclear. V lost 4 bases to trimming and J lost 2 bases, with 10 bases between them. Looked up from germline, CDR1 is SGHRS and CDR2 is YFSETQ. There are 14 residues in the CDR3.

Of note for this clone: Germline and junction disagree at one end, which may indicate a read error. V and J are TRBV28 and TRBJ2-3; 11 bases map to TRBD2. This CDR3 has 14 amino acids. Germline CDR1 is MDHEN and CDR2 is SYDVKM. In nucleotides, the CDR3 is TGTGCCAGTAGTTTAACTAGCGGGGGCTATACGCAGTATTTT. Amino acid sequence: CASSLTSGGYTQYF.

CDR3 sequence reads: CASSPRGDGGPNQPQHF. The CDR3 DNA reads TGCGCCAGCAGCCCCCGAGGTGATGGGGGCCCTAATCAGCCCCAGCATTTT. The chain combines TRBV4-1 with TRBJ1-5; a possible D gene is TRBD1 (6 bases). Germline CDR1 is MGHRA and CDR2 is YSYEKL. The CDR3 has 17 residues. Trimming cost V 4 bases and J 4 bases, with 20 bases left between them.

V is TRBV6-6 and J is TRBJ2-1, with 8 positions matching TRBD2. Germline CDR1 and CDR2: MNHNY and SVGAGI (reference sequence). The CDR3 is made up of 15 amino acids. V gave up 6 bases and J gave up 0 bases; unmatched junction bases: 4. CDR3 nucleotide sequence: TGTGCCAGCAGAATAGCGGGGAGCTCCTACAATGAGCAGTTCTTC. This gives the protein CASRIAGSSYNEQFF.

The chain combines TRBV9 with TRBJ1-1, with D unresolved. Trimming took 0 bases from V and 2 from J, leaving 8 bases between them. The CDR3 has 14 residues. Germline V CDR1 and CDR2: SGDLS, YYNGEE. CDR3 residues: CASSVVSANTEAFF. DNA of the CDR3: TGTGCCAGCAGCGTAGTTAGCGCTAACACTGAAGCTTTCTTT.

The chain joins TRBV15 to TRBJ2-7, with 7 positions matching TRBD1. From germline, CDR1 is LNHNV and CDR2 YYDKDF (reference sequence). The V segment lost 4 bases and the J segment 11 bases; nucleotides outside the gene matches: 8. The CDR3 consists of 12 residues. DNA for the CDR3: TGTGCCACCAGCACAGACAGGGCGGTCAAGTACTTC. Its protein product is CATSTDRAVKYF.

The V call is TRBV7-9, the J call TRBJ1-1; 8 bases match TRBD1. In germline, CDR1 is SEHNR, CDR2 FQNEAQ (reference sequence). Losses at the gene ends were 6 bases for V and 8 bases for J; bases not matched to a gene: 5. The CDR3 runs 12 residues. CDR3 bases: TGTGCCAGCAGTCCCGGACAGGGCGAAGCTTTCTTT. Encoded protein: CASSPGQGEAFF.

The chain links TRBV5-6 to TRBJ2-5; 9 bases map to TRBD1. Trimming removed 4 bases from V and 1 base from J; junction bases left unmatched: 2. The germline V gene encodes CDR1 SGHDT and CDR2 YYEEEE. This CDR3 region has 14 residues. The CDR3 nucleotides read TGTGCCAGCAGCCTACAGGGGGCCCAAGAGACCCAGTACTTC. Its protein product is CASSLQGAQETQYF.